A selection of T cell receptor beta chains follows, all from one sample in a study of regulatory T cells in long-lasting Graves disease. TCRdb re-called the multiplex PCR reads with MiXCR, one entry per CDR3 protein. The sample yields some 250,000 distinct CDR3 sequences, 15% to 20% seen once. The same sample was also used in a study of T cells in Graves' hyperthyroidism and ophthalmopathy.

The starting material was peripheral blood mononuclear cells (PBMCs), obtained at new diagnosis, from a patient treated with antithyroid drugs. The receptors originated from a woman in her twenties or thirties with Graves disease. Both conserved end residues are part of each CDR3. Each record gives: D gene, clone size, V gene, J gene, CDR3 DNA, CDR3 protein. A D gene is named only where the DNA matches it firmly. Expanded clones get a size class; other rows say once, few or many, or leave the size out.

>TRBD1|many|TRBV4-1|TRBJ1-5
TGCGCCAGCAGCCCTCGGGACAGGGCCTTTGCGCCCCAGCATTTT
CASSPRDRAFAPQHF
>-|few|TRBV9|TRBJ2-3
TGTGCCAGCAGCCCCTGGGGCGGGGGCACAGATACGCAGTATTTT
CASSPWGGGTDTQYF
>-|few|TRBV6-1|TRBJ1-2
TGTGCCAGCAGCTCCCAAAGGGGCCTAGCTAACTATGGCTACACCTTC
CASSSQRGLANYGYTF
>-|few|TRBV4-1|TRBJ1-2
TGCGCCAGCAGCCAAGATCACGGCCAGAGCCTCTATGGCTACACCTTC
CASSQDHGQSLYGYTF
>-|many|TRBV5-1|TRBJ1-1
TGCGCCAGCAGCTTGGGCATTGAAACTGAAGCTTTCTTT
CASSLGIETEAFF
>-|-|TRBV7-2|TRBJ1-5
TGTGCCAGCAGCTTAGGGGGTATCCAGCCCCAGCATTTT
CASSLGGIQPQHF
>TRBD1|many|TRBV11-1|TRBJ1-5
TGTGCCAGCAACAGGGGGAATCGGTCCCAGCATTTT
CASNRGNRSQHF
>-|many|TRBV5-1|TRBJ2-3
TGCGCCAGCAGCTTGGCTTTCCTCCCCGATACGCAGTATTTT
CASSLAFLPDTQYF
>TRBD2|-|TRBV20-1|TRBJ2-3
TGCAGTGCACCTAGTAGCGGGGGAGAAGATACGCAGTATTTT
CSAPSSGGEDTQYF
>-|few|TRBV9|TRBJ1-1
TGTGCCAGCAGCGTAGGTGGGGGGAGCACTGAAGCTTTCTTT
CASSVGGGSTEAFF
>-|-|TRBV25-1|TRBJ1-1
TGTGCCAGCAGGCCCGGGGGTTACACTGAAGCTTTCTTT
CASRPGGYTEAFF
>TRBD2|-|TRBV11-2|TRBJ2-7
TGTGCCAGCAGTTCTAGCGGGACCGCAACCTACGAGCAGTACTTC
CASSSSGTATYEQYF
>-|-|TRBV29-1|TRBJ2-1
TGCAGCGTTGGGGTATCGATCGGACAGCCCAACAATGAGCAGTTCTTC
CSVGVSIGQPNNEQFF
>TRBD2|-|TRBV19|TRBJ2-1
TGTGCCAGTAGTATAGATGAGGGACTAGCGGGGGGGCACTCCTACAATGAGCAGTTCTTC
CASSIDEGLAGGHSYNEQFF
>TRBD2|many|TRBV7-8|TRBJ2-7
TGTGCCAGCAGGTCCGTCGGGGGGGCTGGTGGGTCCTACGAGCAGTACTTC
CASRSVGGAGGSYEQYF
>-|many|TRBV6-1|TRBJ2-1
TGTGCCAGCAGTGAAAATTCCGAGCAGTTCTTC
CASSENSEQFF
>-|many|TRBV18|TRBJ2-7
TGTGCCAGCTCCCCGAGACATGTTGGCGAGCAGTACTTC
CASSPRHVGEQYF
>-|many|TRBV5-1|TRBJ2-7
TGCGCCAGCAGCTTGTCGTCGCTGAGGGTATTCTACGAGCAGTACTTC
CASSLSSLRVFYEQYF
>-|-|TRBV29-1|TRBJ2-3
TGCAGCACAGAACAGGGAGGCACAGATATGCAGTATTTT
CSTEQGGTDMQYF
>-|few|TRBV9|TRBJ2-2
TGTGCCAGCAGCAAGGCCCCCACCGGGGAGCTGTTTTTT
CASSKAPTGELFF
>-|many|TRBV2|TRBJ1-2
TGTGCCAGCAGTGCAGGTTACCGCCTTGGCTACACCTTC
CASSAGYRLGYTF
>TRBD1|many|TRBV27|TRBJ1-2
TGTGCCAGCAGTTTTGGGGACAGCGTCAGCGGCTACACCTTC
CASSFGDSVSGYTF
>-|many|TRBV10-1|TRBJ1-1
TGCGCCAGCAGGTCAACGATGGACACTGAAGCTTTCTTT
CASRSTMDTEAFF
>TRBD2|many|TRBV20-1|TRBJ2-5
TGCAGTGCTACCCGCCTAGCGGAGACCCAAGAGACCCAGTACTTC
CSATRLAETQETQYF
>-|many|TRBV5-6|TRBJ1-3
TGTGCCAGCAGCTTGGGACAGCCCCTCGGCCTCTCTGGAAACACCATATATTTT
CASSLGQPLGLSGNTIYF
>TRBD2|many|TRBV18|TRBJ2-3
TGTGCCAGCTCACCACACCAGCGGGGGGACGGAGATACGCAGTATTTT
CASSPHQRGDGDTQYF
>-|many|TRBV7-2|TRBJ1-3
TGTGCCAGCAGCTTGTCTTTTCCTGGAAACACCATATATTTT
CASSLSFPGNTIYF
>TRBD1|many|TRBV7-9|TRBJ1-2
TGTGCCAGCAGCTTAGGGGACAGGGGTGGCTACACCTTC
CASSLGDRGGYTF
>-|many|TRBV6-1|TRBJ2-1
TGTGCCAGCAGTGAACAGGGAAGGGTTGAGCAGTTCTTC
CASSEQGRVEQFF
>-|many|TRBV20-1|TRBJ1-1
TGCAGTGCAGCAAGGACAGTAGTCAGAAAGAACACTGAAGCTTTCTTT
CSAARTVVRKNTEAFF
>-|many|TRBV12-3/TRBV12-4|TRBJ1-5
TGTGCCAGCAGTTTCCAGGGCTCGGAACAGCCCCAGCATTTT
CASSFQGSEQPQHF
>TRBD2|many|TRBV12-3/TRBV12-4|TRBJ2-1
TGTGCCAGCAGTTTAAGCCCCGGGGGGGACTATGAGCAGTTCTTC
CASSLSPGGDYEQFF
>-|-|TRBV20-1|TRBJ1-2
TGCAGTGCCCCTAACCCCTTGATAGAGCTCCATGGCTACACCTTC
CSAPNPLIELHGYTF
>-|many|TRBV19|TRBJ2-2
TGTGCCAGTAGTATAAGCGTTTCAACCGGGGAGCTGTTTTTT
CASSISVSTGELFF
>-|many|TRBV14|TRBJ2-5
TGTGCCAGCAGCCATACCGGGATCACGGGGACCCAGTACTTC
CASSHTGITGTQYF
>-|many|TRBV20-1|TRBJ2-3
TGCAGTGCCCCAGGATTCAGGGGCACAGATACGCAGTATTTT
CSAPGFRGTDTQYF